The sequence of this T cell receptor beta chain was determined in a study of blood T cell repertoires in COVID-19. The data were produced by immunoSEQ multiplex PCR, yet TCRdb's version contains in-frame clones alone and is incomplete. The sample lists 200,000 to 250,000 clones, 92% occurring once. There are 15 residues in the CDR3. After removal of 0 bases from V and 2 bases from J, the junction contained 3 bases not matched to a gene. Looked up from germline, CDR1 is SGHRS and CDR2 is YFSETQ. V usage is TRBV5-1 and J usage is TRBJ2-7; 9 positions match TRBD1. The sample consisted of peripheral blood. The TCR comes from a man aged 30 to 45 with acute or convalescent COVID-19. In DNA, the CDR3 is TGCGCCAGCAGCTTGGTGACAGGGGGAACCTACGAGCAGTACTTC. Translation gives CASSLVTGGTYEQYF.